A single sample is the source of the 26 T cell receptor beta chains below, sequenced in a study of blood T cell repertoires in COVID-19. The repertoire was sequenced with immunoSEQ multiplex PCR; TCRdb's copy has only in-frame clones and lacks some. The sample has 70,000 to 80,000 clones; 85% are singletons. Sequencing was done on a sample of peripheral blood. These receptors were obtained from a woman aged 80 or over with active or convalescent COVID-19.

With respect to this clone: At one end, the junction sequence differs from germline, possibly due to a read error. This rearrangement joins TRBV25-1 to TRBJ1-1, with TRBD1 matching over 7 bases. Germline CDR1 reads MGHDK; CDR2 reads SYGVNS. There are 14 residues in the CDR3. CDR3: CASSEFTGVTEAFF. The CDR3, as DNA: TGTGCCAGCAGCGAATTTACAGGGGTCACTGAAGCTTTCTTT.

This chain joins TRBV7-2 and TRBJ2-7; TRBD1 might be the D (6 bases). Trimming stripped 4 bases from V and 2 bases from J, with 15 bases between. The CDR3 is 15 residues long. In germline, CDR1 is SGHTA, CDR2 FQGNSA. CDR3 region: CASSSYTSGAYEQYF. CDR3 coding DNA: TGTGCCAGCAGCTCGTACACGTCAGGGGCCTACGAGCAGTACTTC.

The DNA for the CDR3 is TGTGCCACCAGTGACCCCGGGACTAGCGGAGTCCAAGAGACCCAGTACTTC. Its translation is CATSDPGTSGVQETQYF. This chain joins TRBV24-1 and TRBJ2-5, with 11 bases lining up with TRBD2. V gave up 4 bases and J gave up 1 base; unmatched junction bases: 7. In germline, CDR1 is KGHDR, CDR2 SFDVKD. The CDR3 extends over 17 amino acids.

This chain connects TRBV5-4 to TRBJ2-3; 8 bases match TRBD2. Germline lookup yields CDR1 SGHNT and CDR2 YYREEE (reference sequence). The CDR3 is 14 amino acids. V lost 4 bases to trimming and J lost 2 bases; unmatched junction nucleotides: 3. CDR3 residues: CASSIAGYTDTQYF. Written as DNA, the CDR3 is TGTGCCAGCAGCATAGCGGGGTACACAGATACGCAGTATTTT.

This chain uses TRBV24-1 with TRBJ1-1, with D maybe TRBD1 (6 bases). The CDR3 totals 19 residues. The germline V gene has CDR1 KGHDR and CDR2 SFDVKD. The V gene lost 3 bases and the J gene lost 1 base, with 23 bases spanning the gap. CDR3 amino acids: CATSDPGPGGHPKNTEAFF. Here the CDR3 DNA reads TGTGCCACCAGTGATCCCGGCCCGGGGGGACATCCTAAGAACACTGAAGCTTTCTTT.

This clone was counted a few times. The gene calls are TRBV4-1 and TRBJ2-2, with TRBD1 identical over 8 bases. Germline V gene lookup returns CDR1 MGHRA and CDR2 YSYEKL. CDR3 length equals 15 residues. V lost 4 bases and J lost 3; bases outside the gene matches: 4. In DNA, the CDR3 is TGCGCCAGCAGCCGAGGACAGGGCGACACCGGGGAGCTGTTTTTT. Its translation is CASSRGQGDTGELFF.

In its sample, this clone was seen once. The V gene is TRBV7-9, the J gene TRBJ1-4, with D tentatively TRBD1 (5 bases). CDR1 is SEHNR, CDR2 FQNEAQ, per germline (reference sequence). The V end lost 2 bases, the J end lost 7 bases, and 17 bases lay between the germline ends. This CDR3 region has 16 residues. This CDR3 is CASSLMQGIPTEKLFF. CDR3 sequence (DNA): TGTGCCAGCAGCTTAATGCAGGGTATCCCCACTGAAAAACTGTTTTTT.

This chain joins TRBV7-2 and TRBJ2-3, with TRBD1 as a possible D gene (6 bases). CDR3 length: 14 residues. The ends were cut back, 5 bases at V and 2 bases at J, with 11 bases in the middle. Germline CDR1 and CDR2: SGHTA and FQGNSA. Here the CDR3 DNA reads TGTGCCAGCAGCCCAGGACAGCCCACAGATACGCAGTATTTT. This encodes CASSPGQPTDTQYF.

The CDR3 loop reads CASSLTFPGRAFF. In DNA, the CDR3 is TGTGCCAGCAGCTTAACGTTCCCAGGGCGGGCTTTCTTT. The V and J genes are TRBV7-3 and TRBJ1-1; D may be TRBD1 (5 bases). This CDR3 has 13 residues. Germline CDR1 reads SGHTA; CDR2 reads FQGTGA. The V end lost 0 bases, the J end lost 11 bases, and 13 bases lay between the germline ends.

The V call is TRBV7-2, the J call TRBJ1-1; D may be TRBD1 (5 bases). V was clipped by 3 bases and J by 4 bases, with 9 bases between them. Germline V gene data show CDR1 as SGHTA and CDR2 as FQGNSA. The CDR3 runs to 13 residues. CDR3 residues: CASSFGGGTEAFF. The CDR3 nucleotides are TGTGCCAGCAGCTTCGGGGGAGGCACTGAAGCTTTCTTT.

The rearrangement joins TRBV3-1 (or the pseudogene TRBV3-2) to TRBJ2-3; 10 bases map to TRBD2. The CDR3 runs 14 residues. Germline loops: CDR1 LGHDT, CDR2 YNNKEL (reference sequence). The junction had 2 bases not matched to a gene; V was cut back by 3 bases and J by 5 bases. The CDR3 nucleotides read TGTGCCAGCAGCCAGCTAGCGGGGGAAGATACGCAGTATTTT. Translated, it gives CASSQLAGEDTQYF.

This clone was recorded a few times. The chain employs TRBV2 and TRBJ2-7, with TRBD2 matching 15 bases. With 8 bases clipped from V and 7 bases from J, the junction kept 6 bases outside the gene matches. In germline, CDR1 is SNHLY, CDR2 FYNNEI. This CDR3 is 14 amino acids long. The CDR3 nucleotides read TGTGCCAGCTCGTCCGGGACTAGCGGGGGGGAGCAGTACTTC. Translating gives CASSSGTSGGEQYF.

This clone was observed a single time. The chain employs TRBV6-2 or TRBV6-3 and TRBJ2-3, with D perhaps matching TRBD2 (5 bases). Germline V gene data show CDR1 as MNHEY and CDR2 as SVGEGT. The CDR3 has 16 amino acids. Trimming left V 6 bases short and J 2 bases short, with 18 bases between. CDR3 nucleotides: TGTGCCAGCAGCCCACTTGACTACGCGACCACAGATACGCAGTATTTT. Translation: CASSPLDYATTDTQYF.

In this sample, this clone turned up once. The chain has TRBV19 and TRBJ2-3, with 9 bases lining up with TRBD2. The V gene end was trimmed by 7 bases and the J gene end by 2 bases; junction bases not matched to a gene: 4. The germline CDR1 and CDR2 sequences are LNHDA and SQIVND (reference sequence). CDR3 size: 14 residues. The DNA for the CDR3 is TGTGCCAGTAAGGCTAGCGGGACCACAGATACGCAGTATTTT. It encodes CASKASGTTDTQYF.

The gene calls are TRBV13 and TRBJ1-2; D uncertain. This CDR3 has 14 amino acids. Germline V gene data show CDR1 as PRHDT and CDR2 as FYEKMQ (reference sequence). V was cut by 5 bases and J by 5 bases, with 15 bases left in between. The CDR3 DNA reads TGTGCCAGCAGCCCCTCACAAAAACCGTATGGCTACACCTTC. This codes for CASSPSQKPYGYTF.

The rearrangement uses TRBV6-2 or TRBV6-3 and TRBJ2-1; no clear D. CDR3 length: 13 amino acids. V lost 0 bases, J lost 8 bases, and 8 bases lay in between. The germline CDR1 and CDR2 sequences are MNHEY and SVGEGT. The CDR3 here is CASSYSMEYEQFF. The CDR3 DNA sequence: TGTGCCAGCAGTTACTCGATGGAGTATGAGCAGTTCTTC.

The CDR3 bases are TGTGCCACCAGCAGAGGGCGGACAGGGGGCTACAACACCGGGGAGCTGTTTTTT. Translation: CATSRGRTGGYNTGELFF. The chain uses TRBV15 and TRBJ2-2, with 11 bases aligning to TRBD1. The length of the CDR3 is 18 residues. Looked up from germline, CDR1 is LNHNV and CDR2 is YYDKDF (reference sequence). Losses at the gene ends were 1 base for V and 2 bases for J; bases not matched to a gene: 6.

This rearrangement joins TRBV7-2 to TRBJ2-2; 9 bases map to TRBD2. Germline V CDR1 and CDR2: SGHTA, FQGNSA. This CDR3 is 17 amino acids long. V trimming: 2 bases; J trimming: 6 bases; junction bases outside the gene matches: 10. The CDR3 sequence: CASSLSRGGAGAGELFF. The CDR3 DNA reads as TGTGCCAGCAGCTTATCTCGCGGGGGGGCAGGGGCCGGGGAGCTGTTTTTT.

Here the CDR3 reads CASSYRGAGEKLFF. CDR3 in DNA: TGTGCCAGCAGTTACCGGGGGGCTGGCGAAAAACTGTTTTTT. V and J are TRBV6-5 and TRBJ1-4, with TRBD1 as a possible D gene (6 bases). CDR3 size: 14 residues. Germline CDR1 is MNHEY and CDR2 is SVGAGI. V was shortened by 2 bases and J by 8 bases, with 12 bases between the two germline ends.

The chain employs TRBV11-2 and TRBJ1-6; TRBD1 matches at 7 bases. This CDR3 has 15 amino acids. V shed 5 bases and J 8 bases; nucleotides not matched to a gene: 9. Germline CDR1 and CDR2: SGHAT and FQNNGV. The CDR3 region is CASSRTTGNDSPLHF. The CDR3 bases are TGTGCCAGCAGCAGGACGACAGGGAATGATTCACCCCTCCACTTT. The full variable domain, rest sourced from reference TRBV11-2 and TRBJ1-6, is EAGVAQSPRYKIIEKRQSVAFWCNPISGHATLYWYQQILGQGPKLLIQFQNNGVVDDSQLPKDRFSAERLKGVDSTLKIQPAKLEDSAVYLCASSRTTGNDSPLHFGNGTRLTVT.

The chain is built from TRBV3-1 (or the pseudogene TRBV3-2) and TRBJ2-3; the D gene is possibly TRBD2 (6 bases). The CDR3 length is 16 residues. The V and J ends lost 1 base and 2 bases respectively, with 13 bases between them. Germline CDR1 reads LGHDT; CDR2 reads YNNKEL (reference sequence). The chain's CDR3 is CASSQVGEDYTDTQYF. CDR3 DNA: TGTGCCAGCAGCCAAGTGGGGGAGGACTACACAGATACGCAGTATTTT.

The gene calls are TRBV27 and TRBJ2-3; D not certain. V shed 5 bases and J shed 6 bases, with 12 bases lying between them. Germline lookup yields CDR1 MNHEY and CDR2 SMNVEV (reference sequence). This CDR3 has 13 amino acids. This chain's CDR3 is CASSREFLDTQYF. The CDR3 bases are TGTGCCAGCAGTCGAGAATTTTTGGATACGCAGTATTTT.

This clone was detected once. This chain connects TRBV5-1 to TRBJ2-5; TRBD1 is a possible D gene (6 bases). The CDR3 covers 16 residues. V dropped 3 bases and J dropped 5 bases, with 20 bases sitting between them. Germline V lookup: CDR1 SGHRS, CDR2 YFSETQ. The CDR3 region has the DNA TGCGCCAGCAGCTGGGGCAGGGGCAACGCGCGGGAGACCCAGTACTTC. Encoded protein: CASSWGRGNARETQYF. Together with reference TRBV5-1 and TRBJ2-5, the CDR3 gives the full variable domain: KAGVTQTPRYLIKTRGQQVTLSCSPISGHRSVSWYQQTPGQGLQFLFEYFSETQRNKGNFPGRFSGRQFSNSRSEMNVSTLELGDSALYLCASSWGRGNARETQYFGPGTRLLVL.

The chain employs TRBV4-3 and TRBJ2-5, with TRBD2 matching over 12 bases. The ends lost 0 bases at V and 4 bases at J; junction bases unmatched: 6. CDR3 length: 17 amino acids. Germline values: CDR1 LGHNA, CDR2 YSLEER. Here the CDR3 reads CASSQELAGGSGETQYF. CDR3 DNA: TGCGCCAGCAGCCAAGAACTAGCGGGGGGTTCGGGAGAGACCCAGTACTTC.

The chain has TRBV27 and TRBJ2-3; D possibly corresponds to TRBD1 (6 bases). Germline V gene lookup returns CDR1 MNHEY and CDR2 SMNVEV (reference sequence). V lost 6 bases and J lost 4, with 23 bases in between. CDR3 length: 17 residues. The CDR3 DNA reads as TGTGCCAGCAGCCTCCAACAGGGAAGGACCCTCCCAGATACGCAGTATTTT. This encodes CASSLQQGRTLPDTQYF.

The chain is built from TRBV7-6 and TRBJ2-1; 10 bases align to TRBD2. Germline V gene lookup returns CDR1 SGHVS and CDR2 FNYEAQ. CDR3 length equals 15 residues. With V trimmed by 5 bases and J by 8 bases, 9 bases remained unmatched. The CDR3 coding sequence is TGTGCCAGCAGCATCCAGCGGGGGGGCGGGGATGAGCAGTTCTTC. Residues: CASSIQRGGGDEQFF.